Following are 32 T cell receptor beta chains from one sample sequenced in a study of blood T cell repertoires in COVID-19. Method: immunoSEQ multiplex PCR; TCRdb's copy keeps in-frame clones and lacks some. The table lists around 150,000 clones, 65% to 85% of them singletons, with roughly 5.6% in the top ten. The sequenced material came from PBMCs or T cells enriched from blood (not recorded which). The receptors come from a man in his sixties or seventies who had been exposed to COVID-19.

This clone was recorded only once. In DNA form, the CDR3 reads TGTGCCAGCAGCGCAAACAGGGCCTCAGGTCAGCCCCAGCATTTT. This codes for CASSANRASGQPQHF. The V gene is TRBV5-4, the J gene TRBJ1-5, with D perhaps matching TRBD1 (6 bases). The length of the CDR3 is 15 residues. Germline V gives CDR1 SGHNT, CDR2 YYREEE (reference sequence). Trimming took 4 bases from V and 6 from J, leaving 17 bases between them.

V is TRBV3-1 (or the pseudogene TRBV3-2) and J is TRBJ2-2; 8 nucleotides line up with TRBD1. This CDR3 contains 15 residues. Per germline, CDR1 LGHDT and CDR2 YNNKEL (reference sequence). The ends lost 3 bases at V and 7 bases at J; junction bases unmatched: 7. CDR3 loop: CASSQTGEVGGELFF. The CDR3, as DNA: TGTGCCAGCAGCCAGACAGGGGAAGTCGGCGGGGAGCTGTTTTTT.

The rearrangement joins TRBV5-1 to TRBJ2-2; a weak D match, TRBD1 (5 bases). Per the germline V gene, CDR1 is SGHRS and CDR2 is YFSETQ. CDR3 length: 16 amino acids. Trimming took 1 base from V and 2 from J, leaving 12 bases between them. The CDR3 loop reads CASSLQGSINTGELFF. The CDR3 region has the DNA TGCGCCAGCAGCTTGCAGGGCAGCATAAACACCGGGGAGCTGTTTTTT.

This rearrangement joins TRBV6-2 or TRBV6-3 to TRBJ1-2; TRBD1 matches 7 bases. CDR1 and CDR2 (germline): MNHEY, SVGEGT. There are 14 residues in the CDR3. The V gene end was trimmed by 4 bases and the J gene end by 4 bases; junction bases not matched to a gene: 6. This chain's CDR3 is CASSFQQGFYGYTF. In nucleotides, the CDR3 is TGTGCCAGCAGTTTTCAACAGGGGTTCTATGGCTACACCTTC.

This clone was counted once. This rearrangement joins TRBV18 to TRBJ2-7; 7 bases line up with TRBD2. V dropped 6 bases and J dropped 1; count of bases not matched to a gene: 9. CDR1 is KGHSH and CDR2 is LQKENI in the germline V gene. The CDR3 is 15 amino acids. For the CDR3, the DNA is TGTGCCAGCTCTCCAGCCCAGGGAGGGTCCTACGAGCAGTACTTC. As protein: CASSPAQGGSYEQYF.

The gene calls are TRBV9 and TRBJ2-7; tentative D call: TRBD2 (5 bases). Germline-derived CDR1 and CDR2 are SGDLS and YYNGEE. The CDR3 extends over 14 amino acids. Trimming removed 0 bases from V and 2 bases from J, with 9 bases in between. The CDR3 DNA follows: TGTGCCAGCAGCGTAGACTTCGGGGCCTACGAGCAGTACTTC. Translating it yields CASSVDFGAYEQYF.

This rearrangement joins TRBV4-1 to TRBJ2-7, with 7 bases fitting TRBD1. The CDR3 is 17 residues long. V gave up 2 bases and J gave up 0 bases; unmatched junction bases: 10. Germline V lookup: CDR1 MGHRA, CDR2 YSYEKL. The CDR3 region has the DNA TGCGCCAGCAGCCAACCATTCGGACAGGCAAGCTCCTACGAGCAGTACTTC. Its translation: CASSQPFGQASSYEQYF.

In DNA form, the CDR3 reads TGTGCCAGCAGTTACGGTCTGGGGGGGGGTTCCTACCAGCCCCAGCATTTT. It translates to CASSYGLGGGSYQPQHF. V usage is TRBV6-2 or TRBV6-3 and J usage is TRBJ1-5, with D possibly TRBD1 on 5 matching bases. Germline CDR1 is MNHEY and CDR2 is SVGEGT. This CDR3 comprises 17 residues. V was clipped by 2 bases and J by 7 bases, with 21 bases between them.

This chain joins TRBV7-2 and TRBJ2-3; D might be TRBD2 (6 bases). The CDR3 length is 14 residues. Germline V CDR1 and CDR2: SGHTA, FQGNSA. The ends were cut back, 4 bases at V and 2 bases at J, with 10 bases in the middle. This CDR3 reads CASSSGVATDTQYF. CDR3 DNA sequence: TGTGCCAGCAGCTCGGGGGTTGCCACAGATACGCAGTATTTT.

The V gene is TRBV13, the J gene TRBJ2-7, with 7 bases that match TRBD2. V gave up 7 bases and J gave up 3 bases; unmatched junction bases: 12. Germline V gives CDR1 PRHDT, CDR2 FYEKMQ (reference sequence). This CDR3 comprises 15 residues. This chain's CDR3 is CASNLRTRQHYEQYF. The CDR3 bases are TGTGCCAGCAACCTCCGGACTAGGCAGCACTACGAGCAGTACTTC.

V and J are TRBV6-4 and TRBJ1-4; possible D gene TRBD1, 6 bases. CDR1 and CDR2 from the germline V gene are MRHNA and SNTAGT. This CDR3 is 19 amino acids long. Trimming pared 1 base from V and 0 bases from J, leaving 18 bases between. This CDR3 is CASSDWTAMLFPTNEKLFF. Written as DNA, the CDR3 is TGTGCCAGCAGTGACTGGACAGCGATGCTTTTCCCAACTAATGAAAAACTGTTTTTT.

The chain has TRBV3-1 (or the pseudogene TRBV3-2) and TRBJ1-2, with TRBD1 matching 7 bases. CDR3 length: 16 amino acids. The junction had 16 bases not matched to a gene; V was cut back by 5 bases and J by 7 bases. Germline CDR1 is LGHDT and CDR2 is YNNKEL (reference sequence). CDR3 bases: TGTGCCAGCAGCGCCTTTGTCAGGGACAGTTTCCTTGGCTACACCTTC. Its protein product is CASSAFVRDSFLGYTF.

The J gene is TRBJ1-1, the V gene TRBV11-1; D gene unclear. Germline CDR1 is SGHAT and CDR2 is FQDESV (reference sequence). Deletions cut 4 bases from V and 8 bases from J, with 14 bases between. CDR3 length: 13 residues. The CDR3 loop is CASSSHTWSEAFF. CDR3 nucleotide sequence: TGTGCCAGCAGCTCGCACACCTGGTCCGAAGCTTTCTTT.

The chain couples TRBV27 to TRBJ2-1, with 8 bases fitting TRBD2. With V trimmed by 5 bases and J by 5 bases, 11 bases remained unmatched. CDR1 and CDR2 from the germline V gene are MNHEY and SMNVEV (reference sequence). The CDR3 sequence is 16 residues long. The CDR3 is CASSPPRGGLNNEQFF. The CDR3 nucleotides read TGTGCCAGCAGTCCACCCCGGGGGGGCCTTAACAATGAGCAGTTCTTC.

The chain uses TRBV5-1 and TRBJ1-4; 7 bases align to TRBD1. This CDR3 region has 14 residues. CDR1 SGHRS and CDR2 YFSETQ come from the germline V gene. J gave up 7 bases and V 4 bases, and 7 bases lay outside the gene matches. The CDR3 loop is CASSIGTAGEKLFF. The CDR3 DNA reads as TGCGCCAGCAGCATAGGGACAGCGGGTGAAAAACTGTTTTTT.

The V and J genes are TRBV15 and TRBJ2-1, with D possibly TRBD1 on 6 matching bases. This CDR3 comprises 15 residues. Trimming removed 3 bases at V and 6 bases at J, with 15 bases between. The germline V gene encodes CDR1 LNHNV and CDR2 YYDKDF (reference sequence). The CDR3 loop is CATSSLDSLGNEQFF. In DNA, the CDR3 is TGTGCCACCAGCAGCCTGGACAGCCTGGGCAATGAGCAGTTCTTC.

The chain combines TRBV19 with TRBJ1-4, with D unclear. The CDR3 contains 15 residues. Trimming removed 3 bases at V and 7 bases at J, with 15 bases between. Germline CDR1 reads LNHDA; CDR2 reads SQIVND (reference sequence). The CDR3 loop is CASSMVLGRGEKLFF. CDR3 sequence (DNA): TGTGCCAGTAGTATGGTTTTAGGGAGAGGTGAAAAACTGTTTTTT.

This clone was recorded a few times. This chain connects TRBV3-1 (or the pseudogene TRBV3-2) to TRBJ1-1; TRBD1 is a possible D gene (5 bases). V gave up 6 bases and J gave up 2 bases, with 10 bases separating them. Per germline, CDR1 LGHDT and CDR2 YNNKEL (reference sequence). There are 13 residues in the CDR3. CDR3 in amino acids: CASRQTDNTEAFF. The CDR3 coding sequence is TGTGCCAGCAGACAGACAGATAACACTGAAGCTTTCTTT.

This rearrangement joins TRBV12-3 or TRBV12-4 to TRBJ2-5; maybe TRBD1 (6 bases). The V gene lost 6 bases and the J gene lost 4 bases, with 12 bases spanning the gap. The CDR3 is 13 amino acids. For the CDR3, the DNA is TGTGCCAGCAGGAACAGGGCGTCAGAGACCCAGTACTTC. Its protein is CASRNRASETQYF.

Points on this clone: The same CDR3 is also encoded by other DNA sequences in this sample. This chain uses TRBV2 with TRBJ2-3, with D uncertain. The CDR3 has 14 residues. Trimming shortened V by 4 bases and J by 2 bases, and 10 bases separated the two germline ends. Germline values: CDR1 SNHLY, CDR2 FYNNEI. Here the CDR3 reads CASSALLSTDTQYF. The DNA of the CDR3 is TGTGCCAGCAGTGCCCTCTTATCCACAGATACGCAGTATTTT.

In its sample, this clone was seen a few times. The chain uses TRBV28 and TRBJ2-5, with TRBD2 matching 8 bases. CDR3 size: 12 residues. CDR1 and CDR2 from the germline V gene are MDHEN and SYDVKM. V shed 3 bases and J 8 bases; nucleotides not matched to a gene: 2. CDR3 coding DNA: TGTGCCAGCAGTTTGGGACTAGGAACCCAGTACTTC. Translation gives CASSLGLGTQYF.

The genes are TRBV29-1 and TRBJ2-1, with D perhaps TRBD1 (5 bases). V was cut by 0 bases and J by 0 bases, with 12 bases left in between. The CDR3 contains 16 residues. Germline CDR1 SQVTM, CDR2 ANQGSEA. CDR3 residues: CSVEDSDIRSYNEQFF. The CDR3 DNA follows: TGCAGCGTTGAAGATTCGGACATCCGCTCCTACAATGAGCAGTTCTTC.

This rearrangement joins TRBV28 to TRBJ1-5; maybe TRBD1 (6 bases). The V and J ends lost 5 bases and 3 bases respectively, with 14 bases between them. This CDR3 has 15 amino acids. Germline CDR1 MDHEN, CDR2 SYDVKM. For the CDR3, the DNA is TGTGCCAGCAGTCGCCCGGGACACCCCAATCAGCCCCAGCATTTT. Translated: CASSRPGHPNQPQHF.

This chain joins TRBV5-1 and TRBJ2-1, with 9 nucleotides matching TRBD2. Per germline, CDR1 SGHRS and CDR2 YFSETQ. The V gene end was trimmed by 5 bases and the J gene end by 2 bases; junction bases not matched to a gene: 5. The CDR3 has 15 amino acids. The CDR3, as DNA: TGCGCCAGCAGTACGAGCGGGGGGACCTACAATGAGCAGTTCTTC. Amino acid sequence: CASSTSGGTYNEQFF. The full variable domain, with the rest looked up from reference TRBV5-1 and TRBJ2-1, is KAGVTQTPRYLIKTRGQQVTLSCSPISGHRSVSWYQQTPGQGLQFLFEYFSETQRNKGNFPGRFSGRQFSNSRSEMNVSTLELGDSALYLCASSTSGGTYNEQFFGPGTRLTVL.

The V and J genes are TRBV9 and TRBJ1-2, with a weak D call TRBD1 (6 bases). The CDR3 is 14 amino acids. V shed 1 base and J shed 2 bases, with 9 bases lying between them. From germline, CDR1 is SGDLS and CDR2 YYNGEE. The CDR3: CASSVWTANYGYTF. The CDR3 nucleotides are TGTGCCAGCAGCGTATGGACAGCCAACTATGGCTACACCTTC.

The CDR3: CASSLDRGPYGYTF. For the CDR3, the DNA is TGTGCCAGCAGCTTGGACAGGGGCCCCTATGGCTACACCTTC. The chain has TRBV7-2 and TRBJ1-2; 9 bases fit TRBD1. The germline V gene encodes CDR1 SGHTA and CDR2 FQGNSA. The CDR3 totals 14 residues. Losses at the gene ends were 3 bases for V and 4 bases for J; bases not matched to a gene: 3.

In nucleotides, the CDR3 is TGCGCCAGCAGCCGGACAGGGGCCACCTACGAGCAGTACTTC. Its protein product is CASSRTGATYEQYF. This rearrangement joins TRBV5-1 to TRBJ2-7, with 9 bases aligning to TRBD1. This CDR3 has 14 residues. The V and J ends lost 4 bases and 2 bases, in that order; junction bases with no gene match: 4. Per the germline V gene, CDR1 is SGHRS and CDR2 is YFSETQ.

V gene TRBV6-5 combines with J gene TRBJ2-3, with D tentatively TRBD2 (7 bases). V lost 3 bases and J 0 bases, leaving 13 bases between the germline ends. The CDR3 totals 16 residues. Germline lookup yields CDR1 MNHEY and CDR2 SVGAGI. The CDR3 DNA sequence: TGTGCCAGCAGTTATTTTGGGGGGGCTAGCACAGATACGCAGTATTTT. Its protein is CASSYFGGASTDTQYF.

The genes are TRBV19 and TRBJ1-6; perhaps TRBD1 as D (6 bases). This CDR3 spans 15 amino acids. Germline V CDR1 and CDR2: LNHDA, SQIVND (reference sequence). Trimming left V 7 bases short and J 5 bases short, with 15 bases between. The CDR3 region is CASTLSPGDNSPLHF. CDR3 nucleotides: TGTGCCAGTACCCTCAGTCCAGGGGATAATTCACCCCTCCACTTT.

This chain uses TRBV5-6 with TRBJ1-2; no reliable D call. Per germline, CDR1 SGHDT and CDR2 YYEEEE. Trimming removed 7 bases at V and 4 bases at J, with 14 bases between. The CDR3 consists of 13 residues. CDR3 sequence: CASGEYGSYGYTF. The CDR3, as DNA: TGTGCCAGCGGGGAATATGGGAGCTATGGCTACACCTTC.

The chain carries TRBV7-8 and TRBJ2-7; a possible D gene is TRBD2 (6 bases). This CDR3 is built from 15 residues. Trimming removed 2 bases from V and 4 bases from J, with 15 bases in between. Germline assignment: CDR1 SGHVS and CDR2 FQNEAQ. The DNA for the CDR3 is TGTGCCAGCAGCTTACGGGACTTCGGTGGGTACGAGCAGTACTTC. Protein sequence: CASSLRDFGGYEQYF.

The chain has TRBV7-6 and TRBJ2-2, with a possible D match to TRBD1 (7 bases). Germline CDR1 SGHVS, CDR2 FNYEAQ. V shed 6 bases and J shed 4 bases, with 12 bases lying between them. This CDR3 is 14 amino acids long. CDR3 loop: CASRRQGGTGELFF. CDR3 nucleotide sequence: TGTGCCAGCAGACGACAGGGAGGCACCGGGGAGCTGTTTTTT. Full variable domain (outside the CDR3, taken from reference TRBV7-6 and TRBJ2-2): GAGVSQSPRYKVTKRGQDVALRCDPISGHVSLYWYRQALGQGPEFLTYFNYEAQQDKSGLPNDRFSAERPEGSISTLTIQRTEQRDSAMYRCASRRQGGTGELFFGEGSRLTVL.